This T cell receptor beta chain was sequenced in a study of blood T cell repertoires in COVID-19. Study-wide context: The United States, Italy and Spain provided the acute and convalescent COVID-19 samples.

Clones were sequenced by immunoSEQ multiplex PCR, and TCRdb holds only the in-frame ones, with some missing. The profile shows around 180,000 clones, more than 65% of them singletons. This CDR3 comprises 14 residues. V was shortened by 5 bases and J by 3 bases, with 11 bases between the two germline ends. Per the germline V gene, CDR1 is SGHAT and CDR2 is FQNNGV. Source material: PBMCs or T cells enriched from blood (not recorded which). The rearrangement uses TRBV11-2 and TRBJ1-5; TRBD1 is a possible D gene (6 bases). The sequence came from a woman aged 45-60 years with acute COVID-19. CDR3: CASSPGDHNQPQHF. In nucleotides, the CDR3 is TGTGCCAGCAGCCCAGGGGACCACAATCAGCCCCAGCATTTT.